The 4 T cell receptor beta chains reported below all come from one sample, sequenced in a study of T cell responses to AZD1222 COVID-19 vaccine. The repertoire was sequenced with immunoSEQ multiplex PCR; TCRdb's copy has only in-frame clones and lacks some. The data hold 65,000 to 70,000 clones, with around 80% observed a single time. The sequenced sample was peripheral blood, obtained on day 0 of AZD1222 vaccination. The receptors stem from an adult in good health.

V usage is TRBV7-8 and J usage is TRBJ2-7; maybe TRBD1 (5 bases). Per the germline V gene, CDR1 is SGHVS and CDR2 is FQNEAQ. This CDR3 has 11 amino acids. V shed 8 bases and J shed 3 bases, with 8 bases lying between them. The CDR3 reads CASGQNYEQYF. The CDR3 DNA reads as TGTGCCAGCGGACAAAACTACGAGCAGTACTTC.

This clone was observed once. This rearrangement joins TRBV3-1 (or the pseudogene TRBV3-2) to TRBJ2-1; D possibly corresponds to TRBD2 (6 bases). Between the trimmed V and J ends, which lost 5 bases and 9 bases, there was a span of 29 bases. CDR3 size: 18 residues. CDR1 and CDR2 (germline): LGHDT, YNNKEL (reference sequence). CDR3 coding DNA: TGTGCCAGCAGCGCAAACCCTTCGGGGAGGACCCTCGGCGGTGAGCAGTTCTTC. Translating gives CASSANPSGRTLGGEQFF.

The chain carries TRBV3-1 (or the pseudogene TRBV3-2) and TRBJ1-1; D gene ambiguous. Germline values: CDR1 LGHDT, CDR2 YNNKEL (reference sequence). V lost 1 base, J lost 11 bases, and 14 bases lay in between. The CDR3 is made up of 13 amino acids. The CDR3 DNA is TGTGCCAGCAGCCAAGGTAGTAGTCCGTCGGCTTTCTTT. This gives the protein CASSQGSSPSAFF.

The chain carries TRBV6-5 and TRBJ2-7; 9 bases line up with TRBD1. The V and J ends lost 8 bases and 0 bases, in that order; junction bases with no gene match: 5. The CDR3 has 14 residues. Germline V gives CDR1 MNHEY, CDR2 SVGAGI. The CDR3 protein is CASGDRASSYEQYF. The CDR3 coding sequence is TGTGCCAGCGGGGACAGGGCTAGCTCCTACGAGCAGTACTTC.